This T cell receptor beta chain was identified during a study of T cells in Graves' hyperthyroidism and ophthalmopathy. There are many counts of this clonotype. RNA transcripts were the template for amplifying TCR beta CDR3 regions. Primed by the HTBI set, a first-round RT-PCR was run on the TCR CDR3. MiXCR, applied by TCRdb to the multiplex PCR reads, yields one record per CDR3 protein. Among fewer than 300,000 distinct CDR3 sequences listed, around 15% were seen once. The V gene lost 3 bases and the J gene lost 3 bases, with 10 bases spanning the gap. The CDR3 loop spans 13 amino acids. Germline CDR1 DFQATT, CDR2 SNEGSKA (reference sequence).

V usage is TRBV20-1 and J usage is TRBJ2-3; possibly TRBD1 for D (5 bases). The specimen sequenced was blood. The sequence came from a woman between 50 and 59 years old with Graves' hyperthyroidism that later progressed to Graves' ophthalmopathy. The CDR3 nucleotides are TGCAGTGCTAGCCCAGGGAAGACAGATACGCAGTATTTT. It codes for CSASPGKTDTQYF.